These 26 T cell receptor beta chains share one sample of origin, sequenced in a study of HIV-infected children after antiretroviral therapy interruption. The TCR library was built from RNA with a 3' RACE protocol and unique molecular identifiers. TCRdb recomputed calls from the 3' RACE reads with MiXCR, one row per CDR3 protein. Altogether about 40,000 distinct CDR3 sequences are present, approximately 6.1% being singletons, with the ten largest covering about 0.91%. Treatment here: PENTA 11 planned treatment interruption arm or continuous ART arm. This specimen was CD45RA+ CD4+ T cells from PBMCs, pooled from several time points, taken from a donor given antiretroviral therapy, either interrupted or continuous. Subset given: naive CD4+ CD45RA+ CD45RO- T cells. Source of these receptors: a pool of human donors with HIV.

The sample holds many counts of this clonotype. This chain links TRBV19 with TRBJ1-1; no clear D. From germline, CDR1 is LNHDA and CDR2 SQIVND (reference sequence). V lost 1 base and J lost 3, with 6 bases in between. The CDR3 contains 13 residues. Here the CDR3 DNA reads TGTGCCAGTAGTATAGGAGAGGACACTGAAGCTTTCTTT. Translated: CASSIGEDTEAFF.

Many counts were recorded for this clonotype. This chain uses TRBV27 with TRBJ1-4; no clear D gene. The CDR3 has 16 residues. V was cut by 8 bases and J by 8 bases, with 24 bases left in between. Germline loops: CDR1 MNHEY, CDR2 SMNVEV (reference sequence). CDR3 protein: CASRGPRPFLVEKLFF. In DNA, the CDR3 is TGTGCCAGCCGCGGACCGCGACCCTTCTTGGTGGAAAAACTGTTTTTT.

This clonotype was counted many times. The chain couples TRBV5-1 to TRBJ1-3; 7 bases align to TRBD1. This CDR3 contains 18 residues. The J segment lost 1 base and the V segment lost 0 bases, leaving 10 bases of the junction unmatched. Germline V CDR1 and CDR2: SGHRS, YFSETQ. The CDR3 loop is CASSLGGPRGISGNTIYF. The CDR3 DNA follows: TGCGCCAGCAGCTTGGGGGGGCCCAGGGGGATTTCTGGAAACACCATATATTTT.

This clonotype was seen many times. This chain links TRBV7-2 with TRBJ1-5; D gene uncertain. The CDR3 has 12 residues. Germline V gives CDR1 SGHTA, CDR2 FQGNSA. Trimming removed 5 bases at V and 7 bases at J, with 9 bases between. The CDR3 here is CASSTMGQPQHF. CDR3 in DNA: TGTGCCAGCAGCACGATGGGGCAGCCCCAGCATTTT.

This clonotype was found many times. The J gene is TRBJ2-1, the V gene TRBV7-9; 10 nucleotides line up with TRBD2. CDR1 is SEHNR, CDR2 FQNEAQ, per germline (reference sequence). The CDR3 is made up of 17 amino acids. Germline trimming cut 1 base from V and 15 bases from J; bases unmatched to any gene: 18. CDR3 sequence (DNA): TGTGCCAGCAGCTTAGTCAGGCCTAGCGGGAGAGTAAGGGACCCGTTCTTC. Its translation is CASSLVRPSGRVRDPFF.

This clonotype was counted many times. The chain combines TRBV3-1 with TRBJ1-1; 10 nucleotides line up with TRBD1. The CDR3 extends over 15 amino acids. Germline V gives CDR1 LGHDT, CDR2 YNNKEL (reference sequence). The junction had 6 bases not matched to a gene; V was cut back by 4 bases and J by 4 bases. The CDR3 loop reads CASSRTGTGATEAFF. The DNA of the CDR3 is TGTGCCAGCAGCCGAACCGGGACAGGGGCCACTGAAGCTTTCTTT. The variable domain in full, with the rest retrieved from reference TRBV3-1 and TRBJ1-1, is DTAVSQTPKYLVTQMGNDKSIKCEQNLGHDTMYWYKQDSKKFLKIMFSYNNKELIINETVPNRFSPKSPDKAHLNLHINSLELGDSAVYFCASSRTGTGATEAFFGQGTRLTVV.

This clonotype appeared a few times. The chain carries TRBV6-6 and TRBJ2-1; unclear D gene. The ends were cut back, 0 bases at V and 7 bases at J, with 10 bases in the middle. This CDR3 has 14 residues. CDR1 MNHNY and CDR2 SVGAGI come from the germline V gene (reference sequence). The DNA for the CDR3 is TGTGCCAGCAGTTACTCACCAGAACTGAATGAGCAGTTCTTC. This gives the protein CASSYSPELNEQFF.

This clonotype was recorded at least ten times. J is TRBJ2-3 and V is TRBV7-2; D remains unclear. The CDR3 covers 14 residues. The germline V and J ends were trimmed by 1 base and 1 base, with 6 bases remaining between them. Germline CDR1 reads SGHTA; CDR2 reads FQGNSA. The chain's CDR3 is CASSLVLGTDTQYF. CDR3 nucleotides: TGTGCCAGCAGCTTAGTATTAGGCACAGATACGCAGTATTTT.

This clonotype was picked up many times. This chain joins TRBV5-4 and TRBJ1-1; 7 bases agree with TRBD1. V gave up 4 bases and J gave up 0 bases; unmatched junction bases: 3. Looked up from germline, CDR1 is SGHNT and CDR2 is YYREEE (reference sequence). The CDR3 loop spans 14 amino acids. The CDR3 bases are TGTGCCAGCAGCCAAGGACAGGTGAACACTGAAGCTTTCTTT. Translating it yields CASSQGQVNTEAFF.

This clonotype was seen a handful of times. V gene TRBV23-1 combines with J gene TRBJ1-5; 7 bases are shared with TRBD1. TRBV23-1 is reported as an ORF; its role is uncertain. The CDR3 contains 16 residues. Unmatched junction bases numbered 10, after V lost 4 bases and J lost 4 bases. CDR3 DNA: TGCGCCAGCAGTCTGGGGCTACGACAGGGTAATCAGCCCCAGCATTTT. Its protein product is CASSLGLRQGNQPQHF.

In its sample, this clonotype was seen many times. One junction end disagrees with the germline gene, perhaps due to a read error. The CDR3 loop is CGARDGQQDTQYF. DNA for the CDR3: TGTGGTGCTAGGGATGGACAGCAAGACACCCAGTACTTT. This chain joins TRBV29-1 and TRBJ2-5; possibly TRBD1 for D (6 bases). This CDR3 is built from 13 residues. Per the germline V gene, CDR1 is SQVTM and CDR2 is ANQGSEA.

The V call is TRBV20-1, the J call TRBJ1-5; 10 bases fit TRBD1. This CDR3 has 16 residues. The V and J ends lost 0 bases and 4 bases, in that order; junction bases with no gene match: 6. In germline, CDR1 is DFQATT, CDR2 SNEGSKA (reference sequence). The CDR3 bases are TGCAGTGCTAGAGACCCGACAGGGGGCTCAAATCAGCCCCAGCATTTT. Its translation: CSARDPTGGSNQPQHF.

This clonotype was seen a few times. The chain uses TRBV11-2 and TRBJ1-4, with unresolved D. This CDR3 is 15 amino acids long. Looked up from germline, CDR1 is SGHAT and CDR2 is FQNNGV. The germline V and J ends were trimmed by 5 bases and 1 base, with 11 bases remaining between them. CDR3 protein: CASSRAYRTNEKLFF. The CDR3 region has the DNA TGTGCCAGCAGCCGAGCATACAGAACTAATGAAAAACTGTTTTTT.

Ten or more counts support this clonotype. CDR3 nucleotide sequence: TGCGCCAGCAGCTTATTAGCGGGGGGGGATGCCACTGGGGCCAACGTCCTGACTTTC. Encoded protein: CASSLLAGGDATGANVLTF. V is TRBV5-1 and J is TRBJ2-6; 11 bases match TRBD2. This CDR3 is 19 amino acids long. Germline V gene sequence: CDR1 SGHRS, CDR2 YFSETQ. V lost 2 bases and J lost 2; bases outside the gene matches: 9. The full variable domain, in which reference TRBV5-1 and TRBJ2-6 provide the parts outside the CDR3, is KAGVTQTPRYLIKTRGQQVTLSCSPISGHRSVSWYQQTPGQGLQFLFEYFSETQRNKGNFPGRFSGRQFSNSRSEMNVSTLELGDSALYLCASSLLAGGDATGANVLTFGAGSRLTVL.

This clonotype was seen repeatedly, ten times or more. The rearrangement uses TRBV7-9 and TRBJ2-1; the D is unclear. Germline V gene sequence: CDR1 SEHNR, CDR2 FQNEAQ (reference sequence). Trimming removed 4 bases from V and 1 base from J, with 14 bases in between. CDR3 size: 16 residues. CDR3 residues: CASSSPIIRSYNEQFF. The CDR3 DNA sequence: TGTGCCAGCAGCTCTCCCATTATAAGGTCCTACAATGAGCAGTTCTTC. The full variable domain, with the rest looked up from reference TRBV7-9 and TRBJ2-1, is DTGVSQNPRHKITKRGQNVTFRCDPISEHNRLYWYRQTLGQGPEFLTYFQNEAQLEKSRLLSDRFSAERPKGSFSTLEIQRTEQGDSAMYLCASSSPIIRSYNEQFFGPGTRLTVL.

This clonotype was found many times. The genes are TRBV20-1 and TRBJ1-5, with TRBD1 as a possible D gene (6 bases). CDR1 is DFQATT, CDR2 SNEGSKA, per germline (reference sequence). The CDR3 consists of 14 residues. V lost 6 bases and J lost 4, with 16 bases in between. The CDR3 loop is CSADQTGRNQPQHF. The CDR3 coding sequence is TGCAGTGCGGATCAAACAGGGCGTAATCAGCCCCAGCATTTT.

This clonotype appeared many times. Relative to the germline gene, one junction end is altered; a read error may explain this. This chain joins TRBV11-2 and TRBJ1-1; 7 nucleotides line up with TRBD1. Germline V lookup: CDR1 SGHAT, CDR2 FQNNGV. This CDR3 contains 14 residues. Written as DNA, the CDR3 is TGTGCCAGCAGCTGGAACGGAGGGGGCACTGAAGCCTTCTTT. It is translated as CASSWNGGGTEAFF.

The sample holds many counts of this clonotype. CDR3 sequence reads: CSVQRGLDEQYF. Here the CDR3 DNA reads TGCAGCGTCCAAAGGGGACTAGACGAGCAGTACTTC. V gene TRBV29-1 combines with J gene TRBJ2-7; TRBD2 aligns across 8 bases. The CDR3 runs 12 residues. Germline CDR1 SQVTM, CDR2 ANQGSEA. V shed 6 bases and J 5 bases; nucleotides not matched to a gene: 6.

This clonotype was recorded at least ten times. The rearrangement joins TRBV10-3 to TRBJ2-7, with D perhaps TRBD2 (7 bases). The V gene lost 10 bases and the J gene lost 10 bases, with 23 bases spanning the gap. The CDR3 runs to 13 residues. CDR1 is ENHRY, CDR2 SYGVKD, per germline. CDR3 protein: CASGDLGGLEQYF. The CDR3 DNA sequence: TGTGCCAGCGGTGATTTGGGGGGGCTTGAACAGTACTTC.

Here the CDR3 reads CASSLVLHEQYF. In DNA, the CDR3 is TGTGCCAGCAGCTTAGTGCTCCACGAGCAGTACTTC. This sequence joins TRBV7-2 and TRBJ2-7; no clear D gene. Per germline, CDR1 SGHTA and CDR2 FQGNSA. This CDR3 has 12 residues. Trimming took off 1 base at V and 5 bases at J, with 6 bases between the two ends. The full variable domain, its missing parts supplied by reference TRBV7-2 and TRBJ2-7, is GAGVSQSPSNKVTEKGKDVELRCDPISGHTALYWYRQSLGQGLEFLIYFQGNSAPDKSGLPSDRFSAERTGGSVSTLTIQRTQQEDSAVYLCASSLVLHEQYFGPGTRLTVT.

CDR3 residues: CSAAQGQGSFYNEQFF. DNA for the CDR3: TGCAGTGCAGCGCAAGGACAGGGAAGTTTTTACAATGAGCAGTTCTTC. The chain carries TRBV20-1 and TRBJ2-1, with 8 positions matching TRBD1. Germline V lookup: CDR1 DFQATT, CDR2 SNEGSKA (reference sequence). The CDR3 length is 16 residues. V lost 6 bases and J lost 4; bases outside the gene matches: 14.

V and J are TRBV29-1 and TRBJ2-2, with 7 nucleotides matching TRBD1. The CDR3 sequence is 14 residues long. The germline V gene has CDR1 SQVTM and CDR2 ANQGSEA. V lost 1 base to trimming and J lost 7 bases; unmatched junction nucleotides: 6. DNA for the CDR3: TGCAGCGTTGAAGCGACAGGGACGGGCGGGGAGCTGTTTTTT. Protein: CSVEATGTGGELFF.

In its sample, this clonotype was seen many times. The chain uses TRBV15 and TRBJ1-1, with unresolved D. V gave up 0 bases and J gave up 1 base, with 12 bases separating them. This CDR3 region has 16 residues. Germline V gene sequence: CDR1 LNHNV, CDR2 YYDKDF (reference sequence). The CDR3 reads CATSRDPRTPNTEAFF. CDR3 in DNA: TGTGCCACCAGCAGAGATCCCCGCACGCCGAACACTGAAGCTTTCTTT.

Ten or more counts support this clonotype. V usage is TRBV5-1 and J usage is TRBJ1-4, with TRBD1 matching 8 bases. In germline, CDR1 is SGHRS, CDR2 YFSETQ. The V and J ends lost 4 bases and 5 bases, in that order; junction bases with no gene match: 7. The CDR3 loop spans 15 amino acids. Here the CDR3 DNA reads TGCGCCAGCAGCGTCACGGGACAGGAGAATGAAAAACTGTTTTTT. Amino acids: CASSVTGQENEKLFF.

The chain recombines TRBV6-5 with TRBJ1-5, with 8 bases lining up with TRBD1. The V gene's germline CDR1 is MNHEY and CDR2 SVGAGI. This CDR3 has 13 residues. V shed 6 bases and J 6 bases; nucleotides not matched to a gene: 4. The CDR3 nucleotides are TGTGCCAGCAGGACAGGGGTTGGTCAGCCCCAGCATTTT. Translation: CASRTGVGQPQHF.

This clonotype was seen repeatedly, ten times or more. The CDR3 is CASSSGTETTGELFF. The CDR3 DNA is TGCGCCAGCAGCTCCGGGACAGAAACAACCGGGGAGCTGTTTTTT. The V gene is TRBV5-1, the J gene TRBJ2-2; 7 nucleotides match TRBD1. CDR1 is SGHRS and CDR2 is YFSETQ in the germline V gene. With 3 bases clipped from V and 5 bases from J, the junction kept 7 bases outside the gene matches. This CDR3 has 15 residues.